The T cell receptor beta chain described here comes from a study of T cells in Graves' hyperthyroidism and ophthalmopathy. Study details: At initial diagnosis, before any treatment had begun, peripheral blood was obtained.

TCR beta CDR3 regions were amplified from RNA. First-round RT-PCR of the TCR CDR3 relied on the HTBI primer set. TCRdb itself ran the multiplex PCR reads through MiXCR, one entry per CDR3 protein. This sample has hundreds of thousands of distinct CDR3 sequences; over 12% occur once, and the top ten carry 3.5% to 4.5%. Patients were excluded for uncontrolled infection, other autoimmune disease, pregnancy or lactation. Source material for PBMCs was over 7.5 ml fresh peripheral blood. CDR1 and CDR2 (germline): LNHDA, SQIVND (reference sequence). Trimming removed 3 bases at V and 4 bases at J, with 6 bases between. The CDR3 sequence is 13 residues long. This clonotype showed up many times.

The clonotype originates from a woman between 40 and 55 years old with Graves' ophthalmopathy. The specimen was blood. V is TRBV19 and J is TRBJ2-2; D remains ambiguous. The CDR3 DNA is TGTGCCAGTAGTATTCTGGTCACCGGGGAGCTGTTTTTT. The encoded protein is CASSILVTGELFF.